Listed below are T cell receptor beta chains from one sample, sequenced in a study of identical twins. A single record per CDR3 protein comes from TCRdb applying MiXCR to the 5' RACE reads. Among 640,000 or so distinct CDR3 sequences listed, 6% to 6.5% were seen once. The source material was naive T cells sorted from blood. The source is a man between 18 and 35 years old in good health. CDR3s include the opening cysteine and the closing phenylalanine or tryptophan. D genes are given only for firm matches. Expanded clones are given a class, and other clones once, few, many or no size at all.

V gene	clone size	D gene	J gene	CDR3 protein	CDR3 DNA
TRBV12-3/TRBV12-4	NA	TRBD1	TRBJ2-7	CASSDSGVGTALLYEQYF	TGTGCCAGCAGCGACTCGGGTGTAGGGACAGCGTTACTTTACGAGCAGTACTTC
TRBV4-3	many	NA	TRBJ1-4	CASSQLSGSEKLFF	TGCGCCAGCAGCCAATTAAGTGGTAGTGAAAAACTGTTTTTT
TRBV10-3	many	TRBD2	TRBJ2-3	CALGLERTDTQYF	TGTGCCCTCGGACTAGAACGAACAGATACGCAGTATTTT
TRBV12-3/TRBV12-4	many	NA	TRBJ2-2	CASSLWAGELFF	TGTGCCAGCAGTTTATGGGCCGGGGAGCTGTTTTTT
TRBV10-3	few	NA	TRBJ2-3	CAISESKQHEIFGTQYF	TGTGCCATCAGTGAGTCGAAACAGCACGAGATCTTTGGTACGCAGTATTTT
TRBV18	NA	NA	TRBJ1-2	CASSPLRDSNYGYTF	TGTGCCAGCTCACCCCTTCGGGACTCTAACTATGGCTACACCTTC
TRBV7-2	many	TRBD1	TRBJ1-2	CASSPRGDVGYTF	TGTGCCAGCAGCCCCAGGGGGGACGTCGGCTACACCTTC
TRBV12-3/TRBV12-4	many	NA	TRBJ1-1	CASRREIKAFF	TGTGCCAGCAGGAGGGAAATCAAAGCTTTCTTT
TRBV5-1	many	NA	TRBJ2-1	CASSLDLNEQFF	TGCGCCAGCAGCTTGGACCTCAATGAGCAGTTCTTC
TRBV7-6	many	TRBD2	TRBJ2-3	CASSLAVAGGLSTDTQYF	TGTGCCAGCAGCTTAGCGGTAGCGGGAGGCCTGAGCACAGATACGCAGTATTTT
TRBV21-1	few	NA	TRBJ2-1	CASRASGVSYNEQFF	TGTGCCAGCAGGGCAAGCGGGGTATCCTACAATGAGCAGTTCTTC
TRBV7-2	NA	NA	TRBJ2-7	CASSLTSMVREQYF	TGTGCCAGCAGCTTAACTAGTATGGTACGCGAGCAGTACTTC
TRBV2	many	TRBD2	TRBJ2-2	CASSSSSGRHTGELFF	TGTGCCAGCAGTTCTTCTAGCGGGAGACACACCGGGGAGCTGTTTTTT
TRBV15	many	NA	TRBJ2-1	CATSRDSGLDEQFF	TGTGCCACCAGCAGAGATTCAGGGCTGGATGAGCAGTTCTTC
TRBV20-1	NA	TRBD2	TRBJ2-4	CSARSPLAGLAKNIQYF	TGCAGTGCTAGATCCCCCTTAGCGGGACTAGCCAAAAACATTCAGTACTTC
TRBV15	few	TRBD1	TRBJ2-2	CATSRVGTGGPGELFF	TGTGCCACCAGCAGAGTTGGGACAGGGGGTCCCGGGGAGCTGTTTTTT
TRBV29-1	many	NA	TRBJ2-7	CSVGHSEQYF	TGCAGCGTTGGACACTCCGAGCAGTATTTC
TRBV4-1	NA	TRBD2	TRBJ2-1	CASSQFLAGNNEQFF	TGCGCCAGCAGCCAATTCTTAGCGGGGAACAATGAGCAGTTCTTC
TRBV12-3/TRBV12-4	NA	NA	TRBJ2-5	CASTPSRAGETQYF	TGTGCCAGCACCCCCTCCAGGGCGGGGGAGACCCAGTACTTC
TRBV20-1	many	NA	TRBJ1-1	CSASSGSTSAGAFF	TGCAGTGCTAGCTCCGGGAGCACCTCTGCGGGGGCTTTCTTT
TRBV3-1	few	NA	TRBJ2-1	CASSQGPMGGPYNEQFF	TGTGCCAGCAGCCAAGGCCCCATGGGGGGCCCCTACAATGAGCAGTTCTTC
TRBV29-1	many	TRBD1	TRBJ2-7	CSVPGQGIPYEQYF	TGCAGCGTTCCAGGACAGGGGATCCCCTACGAGCAGTACTTC
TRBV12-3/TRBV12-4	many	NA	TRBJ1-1	CASNPDPLGNTEAFF	TGTGCCAGTAACCCAGACCCGCTGGGGAACACTGAAGCTTTCTTT
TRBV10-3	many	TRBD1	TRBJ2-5	CAISEPRTGNDVETQYF	TGTGCCATCAGTGAGCCTAGGACAGGGAACGATGTAGAGACCCAGTACTTC
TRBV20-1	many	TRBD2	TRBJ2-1	CSARESGIEQFF	TGCAGTGCTAGGGAGAGCGGGATCGAGCAGTTCTTC
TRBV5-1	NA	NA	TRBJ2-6	CASSPDSTPGANVLTF	TGCGCCAGCAGCCCGGACAGTACGCCTGGGGCCAACGTCCTGACTTTC
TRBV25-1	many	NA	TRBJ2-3	CASSDYTRGPDTQYF	TGTGCCAGCAGTGACTACACCAGGGGTCCAGATACGCAGTATTTT
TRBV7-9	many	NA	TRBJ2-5	CASSPNVETQYF	TGTGCCAGCAGCCCTAATGTAGAGACCCAGTACTTC
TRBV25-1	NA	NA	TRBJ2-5	CASSVSGFGETQYF	TGTGCCAGCAGTGTTTCAGGGTTCGGGGAGACCCAGTACTTC
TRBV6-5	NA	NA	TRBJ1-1	CASSYAGMNTEAFF	TGTGCCAGCAGTTACGCCGGTATGAACACTGAAGCTTTCTTT
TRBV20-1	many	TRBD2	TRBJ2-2	CSARGLAGIGELFF	TGCAGTGCTAGAGGACTAGCGGGAATCGGGGAGCTGTTTTTT
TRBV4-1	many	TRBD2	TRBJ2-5	CASSLGLGGRNETQYF	TGCGCCAGCTCCCTTGGCCTGGGCGGGAGGAATGAGACCCAGTACTTC
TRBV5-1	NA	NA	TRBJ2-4	CASSLVGGTGIQYF	TGCGCCAGCAGCTTGGTTGGGGGCACTGGCATTCAGTACTTC
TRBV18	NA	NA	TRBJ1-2	CASSPITQNYGYTF	TGTGCCAGCTCACCGATCACACAGAACTATGGCTACACCTTC
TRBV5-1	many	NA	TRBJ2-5	CASSLGGLYLETQYF	TGCGCCAGCAGTCTTGGTGGACTCTACCTAGAGACCCAGTACTTC
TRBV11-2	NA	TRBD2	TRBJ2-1	CASSRTSEQFF	TGTGCCAGCAGCCGGACTAGCGAGCAGTTCTTC
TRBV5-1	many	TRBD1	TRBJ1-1	CASNPTGVGTEAFF	TGCGCCAGCAACCCAACAGGGGTTGGCACTGAAGCTTTCTTT
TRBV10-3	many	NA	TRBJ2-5	CATNREGETQYF	TGTGCCACAAACAGGGAGGGAGAGACCCAGTACTTC
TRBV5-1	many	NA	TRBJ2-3	CASSWGSGNTDTQYF	TGCGCCAGCAGCTGGGGGTCGGGAAACACAGATACGCAGTATTTT
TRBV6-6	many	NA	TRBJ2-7	CASSLLDEQYF	TGTGCCAGCAGCCTCTTGGACGAGCAGTACTTC
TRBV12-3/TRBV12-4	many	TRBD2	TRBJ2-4	CASSPTVTSGRAKNIQYF	TGTGCCAGCAGTCCAACGGTGACTAGCGGGAGGGCCAAAAACATTCAGTACTTC
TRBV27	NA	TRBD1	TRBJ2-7	CASSLSTGVYEQYF	TGTGCCAGCAGTTTATCTACAGGGGTGTACGAGCAGTACTTC
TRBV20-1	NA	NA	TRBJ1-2	CSSREHGSGDGYTF	TGCAGTTCTAGAGAACACGGAAGCGGGGACGGCTACACCTTC
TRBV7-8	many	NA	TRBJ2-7	CASSPTSTHYEQYF	TGTGCCAGCAGCCCAACGTCAACCCACTACGAGCAGTACTTC
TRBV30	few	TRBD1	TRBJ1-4	CAWSVRDRTEKLFF	TGTGCCTGGAGTGTAAGGGACAGAACCGAAAAACTGTTTTTT
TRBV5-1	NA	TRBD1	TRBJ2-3	CASSLPRDSQTDTQYF	TGCGCCAGCAGCTTGCCCCGGGACAGCCAAACAGATACGCAGTATTTT
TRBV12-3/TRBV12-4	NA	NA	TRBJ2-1	CASRGGLQYNEQFF	TGTGCCAGCAGAGGGGGACTACAGTACAATGAGCAGTTCTTC
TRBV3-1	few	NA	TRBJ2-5	CASSRWTTSETQYF	TGTGCCAGCAGCCGATGGACTACCTCAGAGACCCAGTACTTC
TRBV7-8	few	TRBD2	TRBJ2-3	CASSLSEARGASTDTQYF	TGTGCCAGCAGCTTATCGGAAGCGCGGGGGGCTAGCACAGATACGCAGTATTTT
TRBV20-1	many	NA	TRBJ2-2	CSASSGAVGTGELFF	TGCAGTGCTAGCTCCGGGGCCGTAGGCACCGGGGAGCTGTTTTTT
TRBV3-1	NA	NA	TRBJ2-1	CASSQGSRGLWQFF	TGTGCCAGCAGCCAAGGATCAAGGGGCTTATGGCAGTTCTTC
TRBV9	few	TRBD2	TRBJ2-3	CASSPRGSGSSTDTQYF	TGTGCCAGCAGCCCCCGGGGTAGCGGGAGTTCCACAGATACGCAGTATTTT
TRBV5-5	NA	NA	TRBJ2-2	CASSLLSLLNTGELFF	TGTGCCAGCAGCTTGCTTTCACTACTGAACACCGGGGAGCTGTTTTTT
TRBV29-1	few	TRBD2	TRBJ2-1	CSAAGQAYNEQFF	TGCAGCGCAGCGGGGCAGGCCTACAATGAGCAGTTCTTC
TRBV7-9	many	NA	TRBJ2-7	CASSSDGLSTYEQYF	TGTGCCAGCAGCTCCGACGGACTAAGTACCTACGAGCAGTACTTC